This T cell receptor beta chain was profiled in a study of regulatory T cells in long-lasting Graves disease. Broader study findings: The sample size was small, and this may have reduced accuracy. Relative to newly diagnosed Graves' patients, persistent ones had lower TCR diversity.

The authors built TCR beta libraries using iRepertoire HTBI primers and Arm-PCR of CDR3 regions. TCRdb used MiXCR to reprocess the multiplex PCR reads, holding one entry per CDR3 protein. This sample has some 340,000 distinct CDR3 sequences, with roughly 24% found just once. This CDR3 spans 14 amino acids. Trimming shortened V by 3 bases and J by 1 base, and 9 bases separated the two germline ends. Ten or more counts support this clonotype. What it recognizes is unknown. Sample time point: persistent/refractory GD, antithyroid drugs over 5 years with positive TRAb. With RNA extracted from PBMCs as input, the TCR library was made. American Thyroid Association guidelines were used to diagnose Graves' disease.

Sequenced here: peripheral blood mononuclear cells (PBMCs), sampled when the disease was refractory, from a patient treated with antithyroid drugs. The sequence was collected from a woman aged 40 to 55 with Graves disease. The chain employs TRBV12-3 or TRBV12-4 and TRBJ1-1; a weak D match, TRBD1 (6 bases). Written as DNA, the CDR3 is TGTGCCAGCAGTTTTGGACAGACGAACACTGAAGCTTTCTTT. Protein: CASSFGQTNTEAFF.